This T cell receptor beta chain was identified in a study of tissue T cells after allogeneic stem cell transplantation. Concerning this clone itself: Its matching antigen is unknown. All gene names here are mouse names. The read ends 1 residue early relative to the CDR3; the germline J gene fills the gap.

The ends lost 0 bases at V and 8 bases at J; junction bases unmatched: 8. Germline CDR1 reads MSHET; CDR2 reads SYDVDS. CDR3 length equals 15 residues. Study-level points and caveats: Blood and spleen captured only part of the tissue TCR repertoire. Anatomically similar tissues had similar TCR repertoires within each patient.

Sequencing of TCRbeta CDR3 at survey depth gave sequences and template counts. The table came from immunoSEQ multiplex PCR; TCRdb's copy has only in-frame clones and leaves some out. The table has approximately 7,000 clones, about 47% seen once; the top ten hold around 5.1%. Time point described: mouse harvest day 7 after allogeneic transplant. Mouse grafts combined 10^7 T-cell-depleted bone marrow cells with 10^6 splenic CD5+ T cells. This mouse GVHD model was MHC-mismatched B6 to BALB/c, profiled day 7 or 14. The clonotype comes from a female BALB/c mouse given C57BL/6 T cells with graft-versus-host disease after an allogeneic hematopoietic cell transplant. The sequenced sample consisted of gut tissue. The chain carries TRBV29 and TRBJ2-7; 9 positions agree with TRBD2. CDR3 in amino acids: CASSLSGLGGAQQYF. The sequenced CDR3 bases are TGTGCTAGCAGTTTATCGGGGCTGGGGGGGGCCCAACAGTAC. The full variable domain, its missing parts supplied by reference TRBV29 and TRBJ2-7, is DMKVTQMPRYLIKRMGENVLLECGQDMSHETMYWYRQDPGLGLQLIYISYDVDSNSEGDIPKGYRVSRKKREHFSLILDSAKTNQTSVYFCASSLSGLGGAQQYFGPGTRLTVL.